A selection of T cell receptor beta chains follows, all from one sample in a study of beta chain features in type 1 diabetes. Libraries were prepared by immunoSEQ multiplex PCR; TCRdb keeps only in-frame clonotypes and omits some of them. The table has nearly 700,000 clones, around 15% seen once. Sequencing was performed on naive CD4+ T cells from blood. The receptors here all came from a man younger than 30 with type 1 diabetes. Both conserved end residues are part of each CDR3. Fields, in order: clone size, V gene, D gene, J gene, CDR3 DNA, CDR3 protein. The D gene is left open where the match is weak. Only part of the rows carry a size: once, few, many, or a class if the clone is expanded.

few	TRBV18	.	TRBJ2-5	TGTGCCAGCTCGCGCCCAGGGGATCGGGAGACCCAGTACTTC	CASSRPGDRETQYF
.	TRBV18	.	TRBJ2-7	TGTGCCAGCTCACCGCAAGATTACGAGCAGTACTTC	CASSPQDYEQYF
.	TRBV28	TRBD1	TRBJ1-2	TGTGCCAGCAGTTTCGGGACAGGGCTAAACTATGGCTACACCTTC	CASSFGTGLNYGYTF
.	TRBV6-5	.	TRBJ1-2	TGTGCCAGCAGTCCCTTTCCGGGGCCTTGGGGCTACACCTTC	CASSPFPGPWGYTF
.	TRBV7-6	.	TRBJ2-7	TGTGCCAGCAGCTTAGCTGGGGCCAACACCTACGAGCAGTACTTC	CASSLAGANTYEQYF
.	TRBV28	TRBD1	TRBJ1-2	TGTGCCAGCACCACGGGACAGGGGTACGCTGGCTACACCTTC	CASTTGQGYAGYTF
.	TRBV7-2	.	TRBJ2-1	TGTGCCAGCAGCTTTATTCGGAGCAATGAGCAGTTCTTC	CASSFIRSNEQFF
few	TRBV27	.	TRBJ2-3	TGTGCCAGCAGTTTATGGTATTCCGGGACAGATACGCAGTATTTT	CASSLWYSGTDTQYF
.	TRBV4-1	.	TRBJ1-2	TGCGCCAGCAGCCAAGATCAGGGAACAAACTATGGCTACACCTTC	CASSQDQGTNYGYTF
.	TRBV10-3	TRBD2	TRBJ2-1	TGTGCCTCCAGTCGGGGGGATGAGCAGTTCTTC	CASSRGDEQFF
few	TRBV28	.	TRBJ2-7	TGTGCCAGCAGTCTTACGGGGGACAACTCCTACGAGCAGTACTTC	CASSLTGDNSYEQYF
few	TRBV7-9	TRBD1	TRBJ1-1	TGTGCCAGCAGCATCGACAGGGTGGGCACTGAAGCTTTCTTT	CASSIDRVGTEAFF
once	TRBV19	TRBD1	TRBJ1-6	TGTGCCAGTAGTACCGTCGGACAGGCCATAGGGGATTCACCCCTCCACTTT	CASSTVGQAIGDSPLHF
.	TRBV7-9	.	TRBJ2-2	TGTGCCGCCACCGGCAGGATCTCGAACACCGGGGAGCTGTTTTTT	CAATGRISNTGELFF
.	TRBV6-6	TRBD1	TRBJ2-1	TGTGCCAGCAGGACAGGGGGCTACAATGAGCAGTTCTTC	CASRTGGYNEQFF
.	TRBV6-5	.	TRBJ1-1	TGTGCCAGCAGTCTGCTATACCGGAACACTGAAGCTTTCTTT	CASSLLYRNTEAFF
.	TRBV9	.	TRBJ1-1	TGTGCCAGCAGCCCCCTCGTCGCTGAAGCTTTCTTT	CASSPLVAEAFF
few	TRBV7-9	TRBD1	TRBJ1-1	TGTGCCAGCAGCCGCCAACAGGGGAGCACTGAAGCTTTCTTT	CASSRQQGSTEAFF
.	TRBV5-1	TRBD1	TRBJ2-1	TGCGCCAGCAGCGCGGGACAGGACTACAATGAGCAGTTCTTC	CASSAGQDYNEQFF
.	TRBV29-1	.	TRBJ2-5	TGCAGCGTGCGCCTGGGAGAGACCCAGTACTTC	CSVRLGETQYF
few	TRBV30	.	TRBJ1-2	TGTGCCTGGGGACAGCTTAACTATGGCTACACCTTC	CAWGQLNYGYTF
.	TRBV7-9	.	TRBJ1-2	TGTGCCAGCAGCTTGAAGGACAAATTCTATGGCTACACCTTC	CASSLKDKFYGYTF
.	TRBV19	.	TRBJ2-4	TGTGCCAGTAGTATAGGTGGTACCATAGCCAAAAACATTCAGTACTTC	CASSIGGTIAKNIQYF
few	TRBV30	.	TRBJ1-4	TGTGCCTGGAGAAGAGGGGCCGGGATCGCAACTTACGAAAAACTGTTTTTT	CAWRRGAGIATYEKLFF
few	TRBV30	.	TRBJ1-5	TGTGCCTGGAGTGGACGGTACGCAGGTTACAATCAGCCCCAGCATTTT	CAWSGRYAGYNQPQHF
.	TRBV7-9	TRBD2	TRBJ2-7	TGTGCCAGCAGCTTAAATCTAGGAGGGAGGGAGTACTTC	CASSLNLGGREYF
.	TRBV6-5	.	TRBJ2-7	TGTGCCAGCAGTTACGGGAACACCTACGAGCAGTACTTC	CASSYGNTYEQYF
few	TRBV19	.	TRBJ2-5	TGTGCCAGTAGTATGGACCAAGAGACCCAGTACTTC	CASSMDQETQYF
few	TRBV18	.	TRBJ2-7	TGTGCCAGCTCACCACTGAGCGGACAGACCTACGAGCAGTACTTC	CASSPLSGQTYEQYF
.	TRBV28	.	TRBJ2-7	TGTGCCAGCACCAAAACAGGGGGGGTCCACGAGCAGTACTTC	CASTKTGGVHEQYF
few	TRBV7-2	.	TRBJ2-7	TGTGCCAGCAGCCGCTCTGGGACACTACACTACGAGCAGTACTTC	CASSRSGTLHYEQYF
few	TRBV14	.	TRBJ1-6	TGTGCCAGCAGCCAAGGATCGGGCGTGGAGACACCCCTCCACTTT	CASSQGSGVETPLHF